Listed below are T cell receptor beta chains from one sample, sequenced in a study of shared clonotypes between healthy human individuals. Sequenced by immunoSEQ multiplex PCR; TCRdb stores in-frame clones only, minus some. The table lists millions of clones, 85% to 95% of them singletons. Sequenced sample: naive CD4+ T cells sorted from blood. The receptors originated from a man aged 18 to 35 in good health. CDR3s include the opening cysteine and the closing phenylalanine or tryptophan. Each record gives: D gene, J gene, V gene, clone size, CDR3 DNA, CDR3 protein. D genes are given only for firm matches. Only some rows state a clone size, as once, few, many or a class for expanded clones.

d_gene: NA; j_gene: TRBJ2-7; v_gene: TRBV15; abundance: NA; CDR3nt: TGTGCCACCAGCCCTGGGGGGAGCTCCTACGAGCAGTACTTC; CDR3aa: CATSPGGSSYEQYF
d_gene: NA; j_gene: TRBJ2-1; v_gene: TRBV27; abundance: NA; CDR3nt: TGTGCCAGCAGCCCACGCGTGGGAGAGCTAGACAATGAGCAGTTCTTC; CDR3aa: CASSPRVGELDNEQFF
d_gene: TRBD2; j_gene: TRBJ2-3; v_gene: TRBV27; abundance: once; CDR3nt: TGTGCCAGCAGCACCTTCCTAGCGGGAGGCACAGATACGCAGTATTTT; CDR3aa: CASSTFLAGGTDTQYF
d_gene: NA; j_gene: TRBJ2-7; v_gene: TRBV7-2; abundance: NA; CDR3nt: TGTGCCAGCAGCTTAGTCTCTAGGGAGCAGTACTTC; CDR3aa: CASSLVSREQYF
d_gene: TRBD1; j_gene: TRBJ1-2; v_gene: TRBV5-6; abundance: NA; CDR3nt: TGTGCCAGCAGCTTGTCAGGGGGAAATCCCATTGGAGGCTACACCTTC; CDR3aa: CASSLSGGNPIGGYTF
d_gene: NA; j_gene: TRBJ2-4; v_gene: TRBV7-9; abundance: NA; CDR3nt: TGTGCCAGCAGCTTAGAGGGACGGGTTTCCAGGAACATTCAGTACTTC; CDR3aa: CASSLEGRVSRNIQYF
d_gene: NA; j_gene: TRBJ1-4; v_gene: TRBV9; abundance: NA; CDR3nt: TGTGCCAGCAGCGTAGGACAGACCCCCTGGGAAAAACTGTTTTTT; CDR3aa: CASSVGQTPWEKLFF
d_gene: TRBD2; j_gene: TRBJ2-7; v_gene: TRBV5-1; abundance: once; CDR3nt: TGCGCCAGCAGCAAACTAGCGGGAGTGAACGAGCAGTACTTC; CDR3aa: CASSKLAGVNEQYF
d_gene: NA; j_gene: TRBJ2-1; v_gene: TRBV18; abundance: NA; CDR3nt: TGTGCCAGCTCATTTACAGGCTTTAGCTCCTACAATGAGCAGTTCTTC; CDR3aa: CASSFTGFSSYNEQFF
d_gene: TRBD1; j_gene: TRBJ2-5; v_gene: TRBV5-1; abundance: NA; CDR3nt: TGCGCCAGCAGAACAGGACAGGGGACACGGCAAGAGACCCAGTACTTC; CDR3aa: CASRTGQGTRQETQYF
d_gene: NA; j_gene: TRBJ2-3; v_gene: TRBV10-1; abundance: NA; CDR3nt: TGCGCCAGCGCCCCCGGATTTACAGATACGCAGTATTTT; CDR3aa: CASAPGFTDTQYF
d_gene: NA; j_gene: TRBJ2-6; v_gene: TRBV27; abundance: NA; CDR3nt: TGTGCCAGCAGACCAGGTGTCTCTGGGGCCAACGTCCTGACTTTC; CDR3aa: CASRPGVSGANVLTF